This T cell receptor (beta chain) was sequenced for a study of identical twins (dated by TCRdb to about 2016). In the study overall: The study deep-sequenced TCR alpha and beta repertoires from monozygotic twins, unrelated adults of various ages and cord blood to test whether fetal clonotypes persist. Replicate twin experiments were performed at different times using different library preparation protocols to rule out contamination. What the research found in general, with its limitations: Fewer insertions were carried by abundant cord blood beta clonotypes; a weaker similar trend was observed in young adult naive repertoires, while no such trend was observed in memory repertoires. The excess sharing between twins in beta out-of-frame sequences was weaker because fewer shared sequences reduced the signal-to-noise ratio. Invariant T cells such as MAIT and iNKT could partly confound zero-insertion analyses, though diverse VJ usage argued against this for most clonotypes. In monozygotic twins, out-of-frame TCR alpha sharing was systematically underestimated by recombination models, although the models agreed with sharing between unrelated individuals. Compared with coincidental sharing between unrelated individuals, out-of-frame TCR alpha sequences shared between twins had an excess of sequences with low generation probability. Because the same donors could not be followed over many years, the conclusions depended on cross-sectional statistical analysis.

Libraries were constructed by 5' RACE. The reads were generated on an Illumina HiSeq 2000. Template switching introduced a universal primer binding site; the final cDNA contained a unique molecular identifier, enabling accurate counting of TCR cDNA molecules. Specific primers in the conserved constant-segment region were used to synthesize first-strand cDNA for TCR alpha and beta chains. To control for contamination, every cDNA library carried two barcodes: a SMART-Mk sample barcode plus Illumina barcodes. TruSeq adapter sequences and Illumina sample barcodes were added in two successive PCR steps. The Illumina HiSeq platform was used with custom primers to sequence TCR alpha and beta cDNA libraries. Per the authors' processing: Raw reads were processed with MiGEC to extract unique molecular identifiers, and MiXCR was used to determine CDR3 positions. For each individual, recombination models were inferred using an EM algorithm with the repgenHMM and IGoR tools. The analysis of shared clonotypes was done with the tcR package in R, with sharing normalized by the product of cloneset sizes. To study raw recombination free of thymic and clonal selection effects, out-of-frame nonproductive sequences were analyzed. The public reads were run again by TCRdb, first through fastp at Q25 and then through MiXCR, and only productive beta chains were kept. Each CDR3 protein appears once, grouped with its most common genes and DNA. TCRdb, rather than the study authors, made the V and J calls. The sample table lists approximately 700,000 distinct CDR3 sequences, roughly 18% of them with a count of one. Together, the top ten hold 13% of the sample.

Every donor was a healthy Caucasian. The twin cohort consisted of three pairs of female monozygotic twins, all aged roughly 18 to 29 years. The RNA used for TCR libraries was isolated from peripheral blood mononuclear cells. The junction shows trimming of 3 bases on V and 6 bases on J, and the gene matches do not reach 6 bases of it. The cysteine opens and the phenylalanine closes a CDR3 of 14 amino acids. Here the CDR3 DNA is all that survives: 42 bases in frame from base 1. In the germline V gene (reference sequence), CDR1 corresponds to MNHEY and CDR2 to SMNVEV. This clonotype was recorded a few times. Its cognate antigen has yet to be identified. Base qualities are not recorded, but no much larger clone differs from it by a single base. In addition, the sample was reused for a study of T cells expressing NK-cell markers. The second source states: In sorted CD3+CD56+NKG2C+, CD3+CD56+NKG2C- and CD3+CD56-NKG2C+ T-cell subsets from about eight donors, TCR beta-chain repertoires were profiled. Among the eight sequenced donors, only one was HCMV-seronegative, while the other seven were HCMV-seropositive. To restrict sorting to alphabetaTCR-expressing T cells, an anti-gammadeltaTCR antibody was added in several experiments. For 5 or 6 donors, the dominant CD3+CD56+NKG2C+ clonotypes were among the top 10 CD8+ clonotypes and accounted for about 1.0-7.5% of CD8+ T cells. Those dominant clonotypes were again the most abundant among CD3+CD56-NKG2C+ cells in four donors, at roughly 25-65%. It remained unclear whether the expanded NKG2C-expressing T cell clones were specific for HCMV antigens. Randomly selected healthy volunteers, three men and five women, were used as the eight sequenced donors. To determine HCMV serostatus, a commercial ELISA kit was used to detect HCMV-specific IgG in serum. For roughly 6 donors, bulk peripheral blood T-cell repertoires were also sequenced from unsorted PBMC. MIGEC was used to demultiplex reads and group reads by UMI, and MiTCR was used to assemble and quantify clonotypes. To exclude erroneous sequences, only TCR cDNA sequences supported by at least two reads were retained. The tcR package was used for downstream repertoire analysis, and clonotypes were matched across fractions by CDR3 nucleotide sequence plus V segment. VDJmatch was used to annotate antigen specificity against VDJdb, with one amino acid substitution in CDR3 allowed.

The chain was built from TRBV27 and TRBJ2-3; the junction holds 7 bases that match TRBD2. The sequencing sample was made of PBMCs. This receptor was obtained from a young woman in good health. CDR3 protein: CASSFVSGDDTQYF. DNA sequence: TGTGCCAGCAGTTTTGTAAGCGGGGACGATACGCAGTATTTT.